The sequence of this T cell receptor beta chain was determined in a study of beta chain features in type 1 diabetes. Across the whole study: No age, gender or cell yield differences were seen between patients and healthy donors.

This CDR3 contains 14 residues. Per germline, CDR1 MNHNY and CDR2 SVGAGI (reference sequence). With 6 bases clipped from V and 1 base from J, the junction kept 3 bases outside the gene matches. Expressed TCRB transcripts were sequenced, since all the RNA that had been isolated was reverse transcribed. Naive, central memory and regulatory T cell samples came to a mean of roughly 3.6 million reads. Some clones are missing from TCRdb's copy, which holds only in-frame ones; the method was immunoSEQ multiplex PCR. The sample lists 150,000 or so clones, 7% to 10% seen once, with less than 3% in the top ten. General observations from the study: All four CD4+ subsets of Type 1 diabetes patients contained TCRB CDR3s that were moderately but significantly shorter. For type 1 diabetes patients, VDJ junctions showed fewer insertions and more deletions.

Points on this clone: Its antigen is currently unknown.

The TCR was taken from a woman aged 18-29 years in good health. The gene calls are TRBV6-6 and TRBJ2-3; 8 nucleotides line up with TRBD1. Material: central memory CD4+ T cells from blood. The CDR3 DNA reads as TGTGCCAGCAGGGCGGGACAGGGCACAGATACGCAGTATTTT. Protein: CASRAGQGTDTQYF.